These 26 T cell receptor beta chains came from one sample sequenced in a study of blood T cell repertoires in COVID-19. The protocol was immunoSEQ multiplex PCR, while the TCRdb copy is restricted to in-frame clones and leaves out a portion. The table records roughly 120,000 clones, 70% to 90% of them present only once. Input material: peripheral blood. The receptors originated from a man between 40 and 49 years old with acute or convalescent COVID-19.

This chain joins TRBV7-2 and TRBJ2-5; 8 bases line up with TRBD2. CDR3 length equals 18 residues. V dropped 5 bases and J dropped 3; count of bases not matched to a gene: 17. Germline CDR1 SGHTA, CDR2 FQGNSA. CDR3: CASSGGLAGPRRKETQYF. The CDR3 bases are TGTGCCAGCAGCGGGGGGTTAGCGGGGCCCCGGCGGAAAGAGACCCAGTACTTC.

This sequence joins TRBV7-9 and TRBJ1-2; TRBD1 matches at 10 bases. CDR1 SEHNR and CDR2 FQNEAQ come from the germline V gene (reference sequence). This CDR3 contains 16 residues. V shed 0 bases, J shed 0 bases, and the junction held 1 base outside the gene matches. The CDR3 bases are TGTGCCAGCAGCTTAGCTGGGACAGGGGCTAACTATGGCTACACCTTC. Translating it yields CASSLAGTGANYGYTF.

J is TRBJ2-1 and V is TRBV5-1, with TRBD2 matching 13 bases. Trimming took 6 bases from V and 8 from J; bases not matched to a gene: 11. CDR3 length: 16 amino acids. Germline-derived CDR1 and CDR2 are SGHRS and YFSETQ. The CDR3 region has the DNA TGCGCCAGCAACTCCGGCGGACTAGCGGGGGAAGATGAGCAGTTCTTC. This translates into CASNSGGLAGEDEQFF.

This clone was counted only a few times. The chain combines TRBV5-5 with TRBJ2-2; D uncertain. V lost 1 base to trimming and J lost 5 bases, with 6 bases between them. The CDR3 sequence is 13 residues long. Germline CDR1 SGHKS, CDR2 YYEKEE (reference sequence). The CDR3 nucleotides read TGTGCCAGCAGCTTGTTGTTAACCGGGGAGCTGTTTTTT. Translated: CASSLLLTGELFF.

The chain links TRBV20-1 to TRBJ2-7, with 10 bases matching TRBD2. Germline CDR1 is DFQATT and CDR2 is SNEGSKA (reference sequence). The CDR3 runs 15 residues. The ends lost 3 bases at V and 0 bases at J; junction bases unmatched: 5. In DNA, the CDR3 is TGCAGTGCTAGTCCCGGGACTAGCGCCTCCTACGAGCAGTACTTC. Its protein is CSASPGTSASYEQYF.

J is TRBJ2-7 and V is TRBV14, with D unresolved. The CDR3 sequence is 12 residues long. The V end was cut by 1 base, the J end by 4 bases, with 5 bases between. Germline loops: CDR1 SGHDN, CDR2 FVKESK. The CDR3 spells CASSQVEYEQYF. In DNA, the CDR3 is TGTGCCAGCAGCCAAGTAGAGTACGAGCAGTACTTC.

The V and J genes are TRBV9 and TRBJ2-2; 8 bases map to TRBD1. Trimming took 3 bases from V and 5 from J; bases not matched to a gene: 6. This CDR3 region has 15 residues. Germline V CDR1 and CDR2: SGDLS, YYNGEE. The DNA for the CDR3 is TGTGCCAGCAGCGGAGACAGGGGTGGAACCGGGGAGCTGTTTTTT. Translated: CASSGDRGGTGELFF.

In the case of this clone: The germline gene is not matched at one end of the junction; a read error may be the cause. The rearrangement links TRBV7-7 to TRBJ2-7, with TRBD1 as a possible D gene (5 bases). Germline V CDR1 and CDR2: SSHAT, FNYEAQ (reference sequence). The CDR3 runs 13 residues. CDR3 nucleotides: TGTGCTAGCAGCTTAGGGTTGCAGGGCGAGCAGTACTTC. This sequence encodes CASSLGLQGEQYF.

The J gene is TRBJ1-1, the V gene TRBV5-4; D might be TRBD1 (5 bases). V shed 0 bases and J shed 5 bases, with 11 bases lying between them. This CDR3 comprises 14 residues. Germline CDR1 and CDR2: SGHNT and YYREEE (reference sequence). As DNA, the CDR3 is TGTGCCAGCAGCTTGGTAGGGGAGGGGACTGAAGCTTTCTTT. Its translation: CASSLVGEGTEAFF.

The V and J genes are TRBV21-1 and TRBJ2-7; the table's D call TRBD2 went unverified against the DNA. TRBV21-1 is a pseudogene locus. This CDR3 comprises 14 residues. The CDR3 protein is CASNHQGLTYEQYF. The CDR3 region has the DNA TGTGCCAGCAACCACCAGGGACTGACCTACGAGCAGTACTTC.

There are a few counts of this clone. The rearrangement uses TRBV5-1 and TRBJ2-7, with 12 bases lining up with TRBD2. The V gene's germline CDR1 is SGHRS and CDR2 YFSETQ. CDR3 length equals 15 residues. The V gene end was trimmed by 2 bases and the J gene end by 3 bases; junction bases not matched to a gene: 3. CDR3 in amino acids: CASSFGLAGIYEQYF. The CDR3 DNA follows: TGCGCCAGCAGCTTTGGACTAGCGGGGATCTACGAGCAGTACTTC. Looking up the rest from reference TRBV5-1 and TRBJ2-7 gives the full variable domain: KAGVTQTPRYLIKTRGQQVTLSCSPISGHRSVSWYQQTPGQGLQFLFEYFSETQRNKGNFPGRFSGRQFSNSRSEMNVSTLELGDSALYLCASSFGLAGIYEQYFGPGTRLTVT.

The rearrangement links TRBV7-9 to TRBJ2-3, with a possible D match to TRBD1 (5 bases). Germline assignment: CDR1 SEHNR and CDR2 FQNEAQ (reference sequence). V was shortened by 1 base and J by 2 bases, with 10 bases between the two germline ends. CDR3 length: 15 residues. DNA of the CDR3: TGTGCCAGCAGCTTAGAATGGGGCGACACAGATACGCAGTATTTT. Residues: CASSLEWGDTDTQYF.

V gene TRBV6-4 combines with J gene TRBJ1-3; maybe TRBD1 (6 bases). Trimming removed 9 bases at V and 0 bases at J, with 18 bases between. Germline values: CDR1 MRHNA, CDR2 SNTAGT. The CDR3 totals 16 residues. CDR3 loop: CARTGHPRGSGNTIYF. The CDR3, as DNA: TGTGCCAGGACGGGACACCCCCGGGGCTCTGGAAACACCATATATTTT.

Here the CDR3 reads CASSLTPSGPSYNEQFF. For the CDR3, the DNA is TGTGCCAGCAGTTTAACCCCTAGCGGACCCTCCTACAATGAGCAGTTCTTC. The genes are TRBV27 and TRBJ2-1; TRBD2 matches at 7 bases. The germline V gene has CDR1 MNHEY and CDR2 SMNVEV (reference sequence). Trimming at V came to 2 bases and at J to 0 bases, leaving 7 bases not matched to a gene. There are 17 residues in the CDR3.

The J gene is TRBJ2-3, the V gene TRBV7-6; a possible D gene is TRBD2 (6 bases). Trimming took 3 bases from V and 1 from J, leaving 11 bases between them. In germline, CDR1 is SGHVS, CDR2 FNYEAQ. There are 15 residues in the CDR3. CDR3 protein: CASSFYQRGTDTQYF. The CDR3 bases are TGTGCCAGCAGCTTCTATCAGCGGGGCACAGATACGCAGTATTTT.

The CDR3: CASSPRQGQGTDTQYF. The CDR3 nucleotides read TGTGCCAGCTCACCCCGACAGGGGCAAGGCACAGATACGCAGTATTTT. The V and J genes are TRBV18 and TRBJ2-3; TRBD1 aligns across 8 bases. CDR3 length equals 16 residues. Trimming removed 3 bases from V and 1 base from J; junction bases left unmatched: 6. The germline CDR1 and CDR2 sequences are KGHSH and LQKENI.

The V call is TRBV7-6, the J call TRBJ2-3; 12 nucleotides line up with TRBD2. CDR1 and CDR2 from the germline V gene are SGHVS and FNYEAQ. This CDR3 comprises 16 residues. V was clipped by 5 bases and J by 6 bases; unmatched bases: 9. The CDR3 loop is CASSPRLAGVADTQYF. The CDR3 DNA sequence: TGTGCCAGCAGCCCCCGACTAGCGGGGGTGGCTGATACGCAGTATTTT.

The rearrangement uses TRBV12-3 or TRBV12-4 and TRBJ2-2, with unresolved D. The CDR3 is 13 amino acids. Trimming stripped 3 bases from V and 3 bases from J, with 5 bases between. The CDR3 sequence: CASSLFDTGELFF. The CDR3, as DNA: TGTGCCAGCAGTTTGTTCGACACCGGGGAGCTGTTTTTT.

This clone was recorded a few times. V gene TRBV3-1 (or the pseudogene TRBV3-2) combines with J gene TRBJ2-2, with 14 bases lining up with TRBD2. The V gene end was trimmed by 6 bases and the J gene end by 5 bases; junction bases not matched to a gene: 14. The germline CDR1 and CDR2 sequences are LGHDT and YNNKEL (reference sequence). The CDR3 has 19 amino acids. The CDR3 is CASSRGLAGGVWGTGELFF. The CDR3 region has the DNA TGTGCCAGCAGTCGCGGACTAGCGGGAGGCGTATGGGGGACCGGGGAGCTGTTTTTT.

The chain joins TRBV7-3 to TRBJ2-1; possible D gene TRBD2, 6 bases. CDR3 length equals 15 residues. V lost 5 bases, J lost 3 bases, and 14 bases lay in between. Per germline, CDR1 SGHTA and CDR2 FQGTGA. As DNA, the CDR3 is TGTGCCAGCAGCCTCACTAGCATGAACTACAATGAGCAGTTCTTC. Translation: CASSLTSMNYNEQFF.

The sample holds a few counts of this clone. The chain has TRBV6-2 or TRBV6-3 and TRBJ2-7, with 7 bases lining up with TRBD2. This CDR3 is 15 amino acids long. The V segment lost 5 bases and the J segment 0 bases; nucleotides outside the gene matches: 7. Germline V gives CDR1 MNHEY, CDR2 SVGEGT. CDR3 residues: CASSPLAQDSYEQYF. CDR3 nucleotides: TGTGCCAGCAGTCCACTAGCGCAGGACTCCTACGAGCAGTACTTC.

The chain joins TRBV4-1 to TRBJ2-1, with 8 bases aligning to TRBD1. This CDR3 has 17 amino acids. Germline V gives CDR1 MGHRA, CDR2 YSYEKL. V lost 1 base to trimming and J lost 2 bases; unmatched junction nucleotides: 7. This CDR3 is CASSQGYRGDAYNEQFF. CDR3 DNA sequence: TGCGCCAGCAGCCAAGGATACAGGGGGGACGCCTACAATGAGCAGTTCTTC.

The sample holds one count of this clone. This chain connects TRBV21-1 to TRBJ1-6; the table's D call of TRBD1 was not tested on the DNA. TRBV21-1 is reported as a pseudogene. The CDR3 runs 15 residues. The CDR3 DNA is TGTGCCAGCACCCTTTTAGGACACGATAATTCACCCCTCCACTTT. This codes for CASTLLGHDNSPLHF.

CDR3 bases: TGTGCCAGCAGCCGAGCGGGGGGGCCTTACAATGAGCAGTTCTTC. Protein product: CASSRAGGPYNEQFF. The chain carries TRBV7-6 and TRBJ2-1, with 10 bases matching TRBD2. This CDR3 is built from 15 residues. With V trimmed by 5 bases and J by 4 bases, 5 bases remained unmatched. From germline, CDR1 is SGHVS and CDR2 FNYEAQ.

Written as DNA, the CDR3 is TGCGCCAGCAGCTCCCGACTCCGACCCTCCACAGATACGCAGTATTTT. Residues: CASSSRLRPSTDTQYF. The V call is TRBV5-1, the J call TRBJ2-3, with D uncertain. V lost 3 bases and J 2 bases, leaving 16 bases between the germline ends. CDR1 is SGHRS, CDR2 YFSETQ, per germline. This CDR3 is built from 16 residues.

This rearrangement joins TRBV6-5 to TRBJ2-1; 11 positions match TRBD1. Per the germline V gene, CDR1 is MNHEY and CDR2 is SVGAGI. The CDR3 runs 14 residues. J gave up 6 bases and V 6 bases, and 4 bases lay outside the gene matches. In DNA form, the CDR3 reads TGTGCCAGCAGAGGACAGGGGGCACTCAATGAGCAGTTCTTC. Protein: CASRGQGALNEQFF.